This T cell receptor beta chain is drawn from a study of T cells after yellow fever vaccination. TCRdb processed the 5' RACE reads anew with MiXCR; each CDR3 protein has one entry. Altogether about 73,000 distinct CDR3 sequences are present, approximately 7.5% being singletons, with the ten largest covering about 40%. The trim removed 7 bases at V and 1 base at J, leaving 14 bases unmatched. The CDR3 is 17 residues long. In germline, CDR1 is LGHDT, CDR2 YNNKEL (reference sequence). This receptor was obtained from a man in his thirties or forties who received the YFV17D yellow fever vaccine. V gene TRBV3-1 combines with J gene TRBJ1-1; 8 positions agree with TRBD1. The sample in question was CD8+ T cells sorted from PBMCs, obtained on the day of the yellow fever booster vaccination. CDR3 nucleotide sequence: TGTGCCAGCAACCGACAGGGGTTGGGAGAACAGAACACTGAAGCTTTCTTT. Protein product: CASNRQGLGEQNTEAFF.